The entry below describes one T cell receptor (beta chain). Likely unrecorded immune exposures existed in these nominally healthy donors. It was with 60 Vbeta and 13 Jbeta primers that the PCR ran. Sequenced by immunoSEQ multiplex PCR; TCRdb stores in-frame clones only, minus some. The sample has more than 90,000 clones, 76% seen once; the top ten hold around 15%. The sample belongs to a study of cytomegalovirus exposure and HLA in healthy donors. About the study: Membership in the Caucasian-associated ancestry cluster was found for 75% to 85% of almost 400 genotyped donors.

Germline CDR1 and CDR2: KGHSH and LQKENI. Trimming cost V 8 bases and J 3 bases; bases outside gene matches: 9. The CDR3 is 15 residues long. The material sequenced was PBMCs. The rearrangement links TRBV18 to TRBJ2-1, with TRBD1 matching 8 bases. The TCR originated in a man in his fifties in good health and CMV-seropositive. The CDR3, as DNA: TGTGCCAGCGCAGATTCAGGGGGCTACTACAATGAGCAGTTCTTC. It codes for CASADSGGYYNEQFF.